The TCR beta chain under discussion was sequenced for a study of T cell responses to AZD1222 COVID-19 vaccine. Germline loops: CDR1 SGHVS, CDR2 FQNEAQ. The CDR3 has 13 amino acids. V was cut by 4 bases and J by 4 bases, with 8 bases left in between. Some clones are missing from TCRdb's copy, which holds only in-frame ones; the method was immunoSEQ multiplex PCR. The sample includes 120,000 or so clones, roughly nine tenths of them seen just once. The source is an adult in good health. The sequenced sample was peripheral blood, obtained on day 0 of AZD1222 vaccination. The gene calls are TRBV7-8 and TRBJ1-5; no firm D call. DNA of the CDR3: TGTGCCAGCAGCTACGGCAGGAATCAGCCCCAGCATTTT. Residues: CASSYGRNQPQHF.